This entry lists 25 T cell receptor beta chains sequenced from one sample in a study of Graves' ophthalmopathy and Graves' hyperthyroidism. Using RNA transcripts, the TCR beta CDR3 regions were amplified. RT-PCR with HTBI primers came first, then second-round multiplex PCR. TCRdb processed the multiplex PCR reads anew with MiXCR; each CDR3 protein has one entry. The table lists around 520,000 distinct CDR3 sequences, about 40% of them singletons. The sequencing input was peripheral blood or thyroid tissue (not recorded which). The receptors come from an adult man with Graves' hyperthyroidism.

There are many counts of this clonotype. The chain employs TRBV20-1 and TRBJ2-7; D is perhaps TRBD1 (6 bases). This CDR3 has 14 amino acids. V lost 0 bases, J lost 3 bases, and 12 bases lay in between. Germline-derived CDR1 and CDR2 are DFQATT and SNEGSKA (reference sequence). Written as DNA, the CDR3 is TGCAGTGCTAGAGAGGGCAGGGGACGCTACGAGCAGTACTTC. Protein product: CSAREGRGRYEQYF.

There are many counts of this clonotype. The chain is built from TRBV7-9 and TRBJ2-2; D not certain. The V gene lost 6 bases and the J gene lost 8 bases, with 19 bases spanning the gap. Germline V gene data show CDR1 as SEHNR and CDR2 as FQNEAQ (reference sequence). The CDR3 contains 15 residues. The CDR3 loop is CASSVPGRISGELFF. The CDR3 DNA reads TGTGCCAGCAGTGTACCGGGTAGGATCTCGGGGGAGCTGTTTTTT.

V usage is TRBV10-3 and J usage is TRBJ1-1, with D hard to call. This CDR3 contains 14 residues. Trimming took off 3 bases at V and 5 bases at J, with 13 bases between the two ends. Germline lookup yields CDR1 ENHRY and CDR2 SYGVKD. CDR3 DNA: TGTGCCATCAGTGAAGCGGGTTCAGAGACTGAAGCTTTCTTT. Translation gives CAISEAGSETEAFF.

About this clonotype itself: Being one base from a much bigger clone, this may be a read error. The genes are TRBV7-6 and TRBJ2-6, with no clear D. Germline loops: CDR1 SGHVS, CDR2 FNYEAQ. The CDR3 runs 14 residues. The CDR3 DNA reads as TGTGCCAACAGCTGGGACTCTGGGGCCAACGTCCTGACTTTC. It yields the protein CANSWDSGANVLTF.

The chain couples TRBV5-1 to TRBJ1-4; 7 bases are shared with TRBD1. The CDR3 spans 16 residues. The trim removed 3 bases at V and 5 bases at J, leaving 10 bases unmatched. Germline values: CDR1 SGHRS, CDR2 YFSETQ. CDR3 DNA: TGCGCCAGCAGCTCCCGACAGGGCGGGGGGAATGAAAAACTGTTTTTT. This encodes CASSSRQGGGNEKLFF.

This clonotype was observed many times. The chain recombines TRBV20-1 with TRBJ2-7, with D possibly matching TRBD2 (6 bases). The CDR3 length is 13 residues. Germline loops: CDR1 DFQATT, CDR2 SNEGSKA (reference sequence). V gave up 8 bases and J gave up 2 bases, with 16 bases separating them. The CDR3 DNA follows: TGCAGTCCCTGGGACTCCTCGACCTACGAGCAGTACTTC. As protein: CSPWDSSTYEQYF.

This clonotype showed up just a few times. The chain uses TRBV6-5 and TRBJ1-5; 8 bases map to TRBD1. The length of the CDR3 is 18 residues. J gave up 0 bases and V 5 bases, and 12 bases lay outside the gene matches. Germline CDR1 reads MNHEY; CDR2 reads SVGAGI. The DNA for the CDR3 is TGTGCCAGCAGTCCCCCCCGGACAGGGTGGAATAGCAATCAGCCCCAGCATTTT. The encoded protein is CASSPPRTGWNSNQPQHF.

As regards this clonotype: Sequence at one end of the junction differs from germline and may be a read error. The CDR3 coding sequence is TGTGCCAGCAGTTCACCCCCGGGGGGGGGTCCCTCCTACGAGCAGTACTTC. Its protein is CASSSPPGGGPSYEQYF. This chain joins TRBV10-2 and TRBJ2-7; 8 bases align to TRBD2. Germline loops: CDR1 WSHSY, CDR2 SAAADI. CDR3 size: 17 residues.

This clonotype has just a few counts. The chain carries TRBV4-1 and TRBJ1-5, with TRBD1 as a possible D gene (6 bases). Germline assignment: CDR1 MGHRA and CDR2 YSYEKL. The CDR3 length is 15 residues. The V end was cut by 1 base, the J end by 3 bases, with 10 bases between. CDR3 loop: CASSQGPGVNQPQHF. In nucleotides, the CDR3 is TGCGCCAGCAGCCAAGGTCCAGGGGTCAATCAGCCCCAGCATTTT.

In DNA, the CDR3 is TGCAGTGCTAGCCTCGAAAACAGGGGTTATAGCAATCAGCCCCAGTACTTC. Residues: CSASLENRGYSNQPQYF. The chain links TRBV20-1 to TRBJ2-5; the match to TRBD1 covers 7 bases. CDR3 length: 17 amino acids. In germline, CDR1 is DFQATT, CDR2 SNEGSKA (reference sequence). Trimming at V came to 3 bases and at J to 9 bases, leaving 22 bases not matched to a gene.

The sample holds many counts of this clonotype. The genes are TRBV12-3 or TRBV12-4 and TRBJ1-5, with D unresolved. The V gene lost 6 bases and the J gene lost 0 bases, with 9 bases spanning the gap. The CDR3 length is 14 residues. CDR3 residues: CASSWLGSNQPQHF. The DNA of the CDR3 is TGTGCCAGCAGCTGGCTGGGTAGCAATCAGCCCCAGCATTTT.

This chain joins TRBV2 and TRBJ1-2; TRBD1 matches at 10 bases. V was pared by 3 bases and J by 8 bases, with 6 bases of the junction left unmatched. The CDR3 has 14 amino acids. The germline V gene has CDR1 SNHLY and CDR2 FYNNEI. This CDR3 is CASSDPGQGNGYTF. The CDR3 DNA follows: TGTGCCAGCAGTGACCCGGGACAGGGGAACGGCTACACCTTC.

This clonotype was counted ten times or more. The V call is TRBV25-1, the J call TRBJ2-7, with D perhaps matching TRBD1 (6 bases). The ends were cut back, 4 bases at V and 5 bases at J, with 15 bases in the middle. The CDR3 contains 14 residues. CDR1 and CDR2 from the germline V gene are MGHDK and SYGVNS. CDR3 in DNA: TGTGCCAGCAGTGGGATAGCCAGGGGACACGAGCAGTACTTC. It is translated as CASSGIARGHEQYF.

The CDR3 loop is CSVDSGYNEQFF. The CDR3 bases are TGCAGCGTTGACTCCGGGTACAATGAGCAGTTCTTC. The rearrangement uses TRBV29-1 and TRBJ2-1, with D uncertain. Germline-derived CDR1 and CDR2 are SQVTM and ANQGSEA. CDR3 length: 12 residues. The V end lost 3 bases, the J end lost 4 bases, and 7 bases lay between the germline ends.

This clonotype was observed many times. The chain uses TRBV10-3 and TRBJ2-7; TRBD1 matches at 7 bases. The J segment lost 5 bases and the V segment lost 2 bases, leaving 9 bases of the junction unmatched. Germline CDR1 reads ENHRY; CDR2 reads SYGVKD. The CDR3 loop spans 15 amino acids. CDR3: CAISEPTTGAHEQYF. CDR3 bases: TGTGCCATCAGTGAGCCTACTACAGGGGCCCACGAGCAGTACTTC.

The chain couples TRBV10-3 to TRBJ2-7; 7 bases line up with TRBD1. With V trimmed by 8 bases and J by 3 bases, 10 bases remained unmatched. This CDR3 has 14 residues. Per the germline V gene, CDR1 is ENHRY and CDR2 is SYGVKD. In DNA, the CDR3 is TGTGCCATCGGACGGGGACAGACGAACTACGAGCAGTACTTC. Its translation is CAIGRGQTNYEQYF.

Concerning this clonotype itself: Just one base apart from a much larger clone, this may be a read error. V is TRBV10-3 and J is TRBJ1-2; 11 nucleotides line up with TRBD1. The CDR3 is 15 amino acids. Germline CDR1 ENHRY, CDR2 SYGVKD. CDR3 sequence reads: CASSCTPGTGGGYTF. The CDR3 DNA sequence: TGTGCCAGCAGTTGCACGCCCGGGACAGGGGGTGGCTACACCTTC.

The chain is built from TRBV9 and TRBJ2-2, with 7 bases matching TRBD1. Germline CDR1 and CDR2: SGDLS and YYNGEE. The CDR3 is made up of 17 amino acids. Unmatched junction bases numbered 13, after V lost 3 bases and J lost 5 bases. CDR3 protein: CASSASRQGPGTGELFF. The CDR3 DNA is TGTGCCAGCAGCGCATCCAGACAGGGACCCGGGACCGGGGAGCTGTTTTTT.

The DNA of the CDR3 is TGTGCCAGCAGCTCCGAGTATTGGGAAGAGACCCAGCATTTT. This sequence encodes CASSSEYWEETQHF. The chain is built from TRBV5-5 and TRBJ1-5; D gene unclear. There are 14 residues in the CDR3. Between the trimmed V and J ends, which lost 3 bases and 11 bases, there was a span of 18 bases. CDR1 is SGHKS, CDR2 YYEKEE, per germline (reference sequence).

This clonotype showed up many times. The chain combines TRBV20-1 with TRBJ2-5; 10 bases map to TRBD2. The V and J ends lost 3 bases and 3 bases, in that order; junction bases with no gene match: 10. Germline V CDR1 and CDR2: DFQATT, SNEGSKA (reference sequence). The CDR3 runs 16 residues. The CDR3 nucleotides are TGCAGTGCTAGTCGCCCAGCGGGGGGGCCGGAAGAGACCCAGTACTTC. It encodes CSASRPAGGPEETQYF.

Details on this clonotype: A read error may be the cause here, since a much bigger clone is one base away. The CDR3 nucleotides are TGTGCCGTCGACGGGGGGGAAGAGGCCCAGTACTTC. Translated: CAVDGGEEAQYF. The rearrangement joins TRBV24-1 to TRBJ2-5, with 8 bases that match TRBD2. The germline gives CDR1 KGHDR, CDR2 SFDVKD. CDR3 length: 12 amino acids.

This clonotype was detected ten times or more. The CDR3 DNA follows: TGTGCCAGTAGTATAAACGGTCCGGGTCAGCCCCAGCATTTT. It translates to CASSINGPGQPQHF. The chain employs TRBV19 and TRBJ1-5, with no clear D. Germline-derived CDR1 and CDR2 are LNHDA and SQIVND (reference sequence). V was clipped by 2 bases and J by 6 bases, with 11 bases between them. CDR3 length: 14 amino acids.

CDR3 DNA sequence: TGTGCCAGCAGCCAACGGACAGGGAGGGCGGATACGCAGTATTTT. Its translation: CASSQRTGRADTQYF. The J gene is TRBJ2-3, the V gene TRBV9; weak D call: TRBD1 (8 bases). Trimming pared 4 bases from V and 6 bases from J, leaving 18 bases between. The germline V gene encodes CDR1 SGDLS and CDR2 YYNGEE. This CDR3 contains 15 residues.

A few counts support this clonotype. This chain uses TRBV12-5 with TRBJ2-7; TRBD1 is a possible D gene (5 bases). The CDR3 consists of 14 residues. The V end was cut by 1 base, the J end by 7 bases, with 14 bases between. CDR1 and CDR2 from the germline V gene are LGHNT and FRNRAP. CDR3 DNA sequence: TGTGCTAGTGGTTTGGACAGGAATGTTGGGGAGCAGTACTTC. Its translation is CASGLDRNVGEQYF.

The chain uses TRBV2 and TRBJ2-2; 10 bases are a match to TRBD1. V gave up 6 bases and J gave up 6 bases; unmatched junction bases: 4. The CDR3 covers 14 residues. Germline V gene data show CDR1 as SNHLY and CDR2 as FYNNEI. CDR3 residues: CASRRDRGPGELFF. DNA for the CDR3: TGTGCCAGCAGGCGGGACAGGGGACCCGGGGAGCTGTTTTTT. Full variable domain (rest looked up from reference TRBV2 and TRBJ2-2): EPEVTQTPSHQVTQMGQEVILRCVPISNHLYFYWYRQILGQKVEFLVSFYNNEISEKSEIFDDQFSVERPDGSNFTLKIRSTKLEDSAMYFCASRRDRGPGELFFGEGSRLTVL.